The 18 T cell receptor beta chains below were found in one sample sequenced in a study of cytomegalovirus exposure and HLA in healthy donors. It was with 60 Vbeta and 13 Jbeta primers that the PCR ran. TCRdb's table, derived via immunoSEQ multiplex PCR, lists solely in-frame clones and lacks some. The data hold roughly 110,000 clones, with about three quarters observed a single time. Sample: PBMCs. The source is a woman between 45 and 65 years old in good health and CMV-seropositive.

The chain joins TRBV25-1 to TRBJ1-1; no reliable D call. Germline CDR1 reads MGHDK; CDR2 reads SYGVNS. V shed 1 base and J shed 3 bases, with 12 bases lying between them. This CDR3 region has 15 residues. CDR3 nucleotides: TGTGCCAGCAGTGAATCCCGGGGATCCGACACTGAAGCTTTCTTT. This encodes CASSESRGSDTEAFF.

The chain has TRBV11-3 and TRBJ2-5, with D possibly matching TRBD1 (5 bases). CDR1 is SGHNT and CDR2 is YENEEA in the germline V gene. The ends were cut back, 1 base at V and 1 base at J, with 16 bases in the middle. The CDR3 totals 17 residues. The CDR3 nucleotides are TGTGCCAGCAGCTTAGGGGTGGCAGGGTCGGTCCAAGAGACCCAGTACTTC. Translated: CASSLGVAGSVQETQYF. Using reference TRBV11-3 and TRBJ2-5 for the parts outside the CDR3, the full variable domain is EAGVVQSPRYKIIEKKQPVAFWCNPISGHNTLYWYLQNLGQGPELLIRYENEEAVDDSQLPKDRFSAERLKGVDSTLKIQPAELGDSAVYLCASSLGVAGSVQETQYFGPGTRLLVL.

This rearrangement joins TRBV4-2 to TRBJ1-4, with 9 nucleotides matching TRBD1. CDR3 length: 17 amino acids. With V trimmed by 3 bases and J by 6 bases, 11 bases remained unmatched. The germline V gene has CDR1 LGHNA and CDR2 YNFKEQ. The CDR3 DNA reads TGTGCCAGCAGCCACGATACGGGACAGGGCGGGTATGAAAAACTGTTTTTT. The encoded protein is CASSHDTGQGGYEKLFF.

The chain links TRBV5-1 to TRBJ2-7, with TRBD2 identical over 7 bases. CDR3 length equals 15 residues. V shed 2 bases, J shed 3 bases, and the junction held 8 bases outside the gene matches. Germline CDR1 reads SGHRS; CDR2 reads YFSETQ. The CDR3 protein is CASSFGAGGFYEQYF. In DNA, the CDR3 is TGCGCCAGCAGCTTCGGGGCCGGGGGGTTCTACGAGCAGTACTTC.

The chain combines TRBV7-8 with TRBJ1-5; the D gene is possibly TRBD1 (5 bases). Between the trimmed V and J ends, which lost 5 bases and 1 base, there was a span of 21 bases. Per the germline V gene, CDR1 is SGHVS and CDR2 is FQNEAQ. The CDR3 runs 18 residues. CDR3 bases: TGTGCCAGCAGCCCGAGGGGAGGCAGGGCTAGAAGCAATCAGCCCCAGCATTTT. Its translation: CASSPRGGRARSNQPQHF.

The table lists this clone with a count of one. Its ends do not fully match the called genes, so a read error is possible. The V call is TRBV6-1, the J call TRBJ2-7, with D unresolved. CDR3 size: 17 residues. The germline CDR1 and CDR2 sequences are MNHNS and SASEGT. In DNA form, the CDR3 reads TGTGCCAGCAGAGAAGCGCCAGGTTACCTCCCCTCCTACGAGCAGTACTTC. Protein: CASREAPGYLPSYEQYF.

The chain joins TRBV4-2 to TRBJ1-2; D may be TRBD1 (5 bases). The CDR3 consists of 15 residues. Germline values: CDR1 LGHNA, CDR2 YNFKEQ. Between the trimmed V and J ends, which lost 0 bases and 5 bases, there was a span of 13 bases. The CDR3 DNA is TGTGCCAGCAGCCAAGATGTAGGGGATGTTTATGGCTACACCTTC. Its protein is CASSQDVGDVYGYTF.

This chain uses TRBV9 with TRBJ1-5; D is perhaps TRBD1 (5 bases). CDR1 is SGDLS and CDR2 is YYNGEE in the germline V gene. The CDR3 is 15 residues long. V was shortened by 1 base and J by 5 bases, with 13 bases between the two germline ends. The CDR3 region is CASSVRGGADQPQHF. The CDR3 bases are TGTGCCAGCAGCGTACGGGGAGGGGCCGATCAGCCCCAGCATTTT.

Points on this clone: Other DNA sequences in the sample encode the same CDR3. The genes are TRBV27 and TRBJ1-5; no reliable D call. Looked up from germline, CDR1 is MNHEY and CDR2 is SMNVEV (reference sequence). This CDR3 is 12 amino acids long. Trimming took 2 bases from V and 7 from J, leaving 6 bases between them. DNA of the CDR3: TGTGCCAGCAGTTTAGGAGGCCAGCCCCAGCATTTT. It yields the protein CASSLGGQPQHF.

This chain uses TRBV9 with TRBJ2-1; 10 bases align to TRBD1. Trimming removed 2 bases from V and 4 bases from J; junction bases left unmatched: 3. This CDR3 region has 15 residues. Germline V CDR1 and CDR2: SGDLS, YYNGEE. The CDR3 reads CASSVGQGIYNEQFF. The CDR3 DNA reads TGTGCCAGCAGCGTGGGACAGGGGATATACAATGAGCAGTTCTTC. The full variable domain, with the rest looked up from reference TRBV9 and TRBJ2-1, is DSGVTQTPKHLITATGQRVTLRCSPRSGDLSVYWYQQSLDQGLQFLIQYYNGEERAKGNILERFSAQQFPDLHSELNLSSLELGDSALYFCASSVGQGIYNEQFFGPGTRLTVL.

The V and J genes are TRBV28 and TRBJ1-2, with D tentatively TRBD1 (6 bases). Germline lookup yields CDR1 MDHEN and CDR2 SYDVKM. The CDR3 length is 15 residues. Trimming shortened V by 5 bases and J by 0 bases, and 13 bases separated the two germline ends. In DNA form, the CDR3 reads TGTGCCAGCAGTCTGTCTACAGGGACTAACTATGGCTACACCTTC. Translation: CASSLSTGTNYGYTF.

This clone has a handful of counts. This chain connects TRBV5-4 to TRBJ2-1; 7 bases agree with TRBD2. CDR3 length equals 13 residues. V shed 7 bases and J 8 bases; nucleotides not matched to a gene: 9. CDR1 and CDR2 (germline): SGHNT, YYREEE (reference sequence). The DNA of the CDR3 is TGTGCCAGCGGACTAGGGATTGTCGATGAGCAGTTCTTC. This codes for CASGLGIVDEQFF.

CDR3 in DNA: TGTGCCAGCAGCGCCGGGATTGTAAACACTGAAGCTTTCTTT. Protein sequence: CASSAGIVNTEAFF. The chain carries TRBV25-1 and TRBJ1-1; no clear D. Germline V CDR1 and CDR2: MGHDK, SYGVNS. The ends were cut back, 6 bases at V and 2 bases at J, with 13 bases in the middle. The length of the CDR3 is 14 residues.

The chain combines TRBV7-2 with TRBJ2-3; 12 bases map to TRBD2. The V gene's germline CDR1 is SGHTA and CDR2 FQGNSA. The J segment lost 3 bases and the V segment lost 7 bases, leaving 5 bases of the junction unmatched. This CDR3 has 15 amino acids. The CDR3 loop is CASTRLAGATDTQYF. The CDR3 nucleotides read TGTGCCAGCACCCGACTAGCGGGGGCGACAGATACGCAGTATTTT.

The rearrangement joins TRBV14 to TRBJ2-1; 10 bases agree with TRBD2. This CDR3 region has 14 residues. V lost 10 bases to trimming and J lost 6 bases; unmatched junction nucleotides: 9. Germline CDR1 is SGHDN and CDR2 is FVKESK. In DNA, the CDR3 is TGTGCCACCCGCCTAGCGGGGGTGATCAATGAGCAGTTCTTC. It encodes CATRLAGVINEQFF. Combining the CDR3 with reference TRBV14 and TRBJ2-1 gives the whole variable domain EAGVTQFPSHSVIEKGQTVTLRCDPISGHDNLYWYRRVMGKEIKFLLHFVKESKQDESGMPNNRFLAERTGGTYSTLKVQPAELEDSGVYFCATRLAGVINEQFFGPGTRLTVL.

The chain carries TRBV28 and TRBJ1-1, with D uncertain. This CDR3 has 13 residues. Germline loops: CDR1 MDHEN, CDR2 SYDVKM. Trimming took off 3 bases at V and 6 bases at J, with 11 bases between the two ends. The CDR3 bases are TGTGCCAGCAGTTTGTATTTATTCGCTGAAGCTTTCTTT. Amino acids: CASSLYLFAEAFF.

This clone occurred a few times. The chain employs TRBV7-6 and TRBJ1-5; D perhaps matches TRBD1 (5 bases). V was shortened by 4 bases and J by 3 bases, with 13 bases between the two germline ends. The CDR3 is 15 residues long. The germline CDR1 and CDR2 sequences are SGHVS and FNYEAQ. The CDR3 region has the DNA TGTGCCAGCAGCTATGCGGCAGGGAACAATCAGCCCCAGCATTTT. It yields the protein CASSYAAGNNQPQHF.

About this clone itself: One end of the junction fails to match germline, which may point to a read error. J is TRBJ1-1 and V is TRBV7-2; tentative D call: TRBD1 (5 bases). The CDR3 is made up of 15 amino acids. Per the germline V gene, CDR1 is SGHTA and CDR2 is FQGNSA. This CDR3 reads CASTLWGEVGTEAFF. CDR3 DNA sequence: TGTGCCAGCACCTTATGGGGGGAGGTGGGGACTGAAGCTTTCTTT.